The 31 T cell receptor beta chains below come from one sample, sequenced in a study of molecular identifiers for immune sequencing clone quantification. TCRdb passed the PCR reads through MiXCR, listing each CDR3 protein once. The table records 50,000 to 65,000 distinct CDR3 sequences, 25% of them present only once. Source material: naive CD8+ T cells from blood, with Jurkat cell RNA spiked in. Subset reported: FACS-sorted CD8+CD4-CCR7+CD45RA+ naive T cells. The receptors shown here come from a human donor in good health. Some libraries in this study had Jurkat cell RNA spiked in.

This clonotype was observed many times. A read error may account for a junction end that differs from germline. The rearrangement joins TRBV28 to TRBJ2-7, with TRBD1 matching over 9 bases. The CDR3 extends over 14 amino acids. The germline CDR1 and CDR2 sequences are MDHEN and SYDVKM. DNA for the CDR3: TGTGCCAGCAGACCCCCGGGGACAGGGATACAAAGCTCCTTC. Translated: CASRPPGTGIQSSF.

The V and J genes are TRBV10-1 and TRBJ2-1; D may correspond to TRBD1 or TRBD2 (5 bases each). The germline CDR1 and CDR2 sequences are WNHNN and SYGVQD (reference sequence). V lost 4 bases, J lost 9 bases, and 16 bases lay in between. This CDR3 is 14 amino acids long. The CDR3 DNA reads TGCGCCAGCAGTGTAAGGGCCTGGGGGAGTGAGCAGTTCTTC. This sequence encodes CASSVRAWGSEQFF.

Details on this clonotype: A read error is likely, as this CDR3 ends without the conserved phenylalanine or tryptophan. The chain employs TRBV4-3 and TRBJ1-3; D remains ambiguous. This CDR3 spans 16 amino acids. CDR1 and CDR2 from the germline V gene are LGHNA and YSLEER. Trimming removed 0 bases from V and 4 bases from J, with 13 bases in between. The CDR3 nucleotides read TGCGCCAGCAGCCAAGATAGGCGACCAAGAGGAAACACCATATATTCT. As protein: CASSQDRRPRGNTIYS.

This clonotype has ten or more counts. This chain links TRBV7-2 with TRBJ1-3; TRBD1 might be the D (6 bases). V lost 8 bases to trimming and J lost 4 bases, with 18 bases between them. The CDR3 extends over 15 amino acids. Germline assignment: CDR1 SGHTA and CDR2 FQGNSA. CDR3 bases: TGTGCCAGCGTTCCCGAGGGGGAGATAGGAAACACCATATATTTT. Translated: CASVPEGEIGNTIYF. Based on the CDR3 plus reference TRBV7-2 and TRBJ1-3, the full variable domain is GAGVSQSPSNKVTEKGKDVELRCDPISGHTALYWYRQSLGQGLEFLIYFQGNSAPDKSGLPSDRFSAERTGGSVSTLTIQRTQQEDSAVYLCASVPEGEIGNTIYFGEGSWLTVV.

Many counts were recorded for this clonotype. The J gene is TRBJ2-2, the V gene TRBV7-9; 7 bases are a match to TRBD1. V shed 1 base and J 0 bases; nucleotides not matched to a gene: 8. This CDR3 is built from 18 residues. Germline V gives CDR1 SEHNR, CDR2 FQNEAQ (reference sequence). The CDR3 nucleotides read TGTGCCAGCAGCTTAGAGTTACAGGGGACGCCGAACACCGGGGAGCTGTTTTTT. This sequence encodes CASSLELQGTPNTGELFF.

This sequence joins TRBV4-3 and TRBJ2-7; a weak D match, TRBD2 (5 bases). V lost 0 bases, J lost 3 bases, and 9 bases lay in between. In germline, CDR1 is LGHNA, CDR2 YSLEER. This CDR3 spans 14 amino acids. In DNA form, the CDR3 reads TGCGCCAGCAGCCAAGATCGGGGTTTCTACGAGCAGTACTTC. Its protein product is CASSQDRGFYEQYF.

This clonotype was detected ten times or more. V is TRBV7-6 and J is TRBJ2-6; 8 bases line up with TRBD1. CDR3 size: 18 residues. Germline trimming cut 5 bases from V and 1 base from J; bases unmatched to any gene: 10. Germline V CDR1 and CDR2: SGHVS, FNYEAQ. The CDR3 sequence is CASSVGQGLGSGANVLTF. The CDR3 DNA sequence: TGTGCCAGCAGCGTCGGACAGGGTCTGGGTTCTGGGGCCAACGTCCTGACTTTC.

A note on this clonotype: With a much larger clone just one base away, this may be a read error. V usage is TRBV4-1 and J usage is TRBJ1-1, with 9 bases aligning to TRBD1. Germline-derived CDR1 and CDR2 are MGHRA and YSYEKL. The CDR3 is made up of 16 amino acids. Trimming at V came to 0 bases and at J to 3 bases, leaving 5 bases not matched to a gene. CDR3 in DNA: TGCGCCAGCAGCCAAGACGGGACAGGGTATGACACTGAAGCTTTCTTT. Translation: CASSQDGTGYDTEAFF.

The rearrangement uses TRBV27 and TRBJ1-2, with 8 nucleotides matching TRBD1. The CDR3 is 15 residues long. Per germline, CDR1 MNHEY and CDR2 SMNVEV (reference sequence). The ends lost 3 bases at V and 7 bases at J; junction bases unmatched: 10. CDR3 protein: CASSFGQGGVSGYTF. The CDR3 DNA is TGTGCCAGCAGTTTTGGACAGGGCGGTGTAAGTGGCTACACCTTC.

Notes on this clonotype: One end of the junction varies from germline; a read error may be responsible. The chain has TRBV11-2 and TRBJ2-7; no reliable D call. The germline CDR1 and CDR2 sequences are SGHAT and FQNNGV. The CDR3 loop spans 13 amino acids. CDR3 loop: CAISPGQIYEQYF. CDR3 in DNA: TGTGCCATCAGCCCCGGGCAGATTTACGAGCAATACTTC.

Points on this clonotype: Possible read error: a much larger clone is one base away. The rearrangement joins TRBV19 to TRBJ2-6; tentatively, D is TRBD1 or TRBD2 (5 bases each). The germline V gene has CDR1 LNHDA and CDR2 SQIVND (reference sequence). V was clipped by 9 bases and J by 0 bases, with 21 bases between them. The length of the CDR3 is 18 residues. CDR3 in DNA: TGTGCCAGCCTCCCCAACAGGACTGAACGCTCTGGGGCCAACGTCCTGACTTTC. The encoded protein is CASLPNRTERSGANVLTF.

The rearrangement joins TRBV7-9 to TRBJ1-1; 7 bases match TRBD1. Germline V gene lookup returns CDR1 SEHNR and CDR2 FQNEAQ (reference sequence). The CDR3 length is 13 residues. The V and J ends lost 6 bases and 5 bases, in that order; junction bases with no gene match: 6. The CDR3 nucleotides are TGTGCCAGCAGGACAGGGTTGGGGACTGAAGCTTTCTTT. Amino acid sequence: CASRTGLGTEAFF.

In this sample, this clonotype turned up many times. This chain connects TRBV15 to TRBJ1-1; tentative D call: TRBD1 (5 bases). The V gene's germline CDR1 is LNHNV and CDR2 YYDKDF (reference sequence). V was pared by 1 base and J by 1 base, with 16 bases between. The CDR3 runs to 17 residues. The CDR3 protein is CATSRGPTTAPNTEAFF. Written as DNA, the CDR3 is TGTGCCACCAGCAGAGGCCCCACGACAGCGCCGAACACTGAAGCTTTCTTT.

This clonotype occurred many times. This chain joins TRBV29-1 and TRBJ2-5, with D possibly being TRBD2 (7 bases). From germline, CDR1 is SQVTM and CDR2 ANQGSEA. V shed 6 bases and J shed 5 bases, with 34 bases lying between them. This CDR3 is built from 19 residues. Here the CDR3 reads CSVWVTTPPEGGVGETQYF. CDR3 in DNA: TGCAGCGTGTGGGTCACAACACCCCCTGAAGGGGGGGTGGGGGAGACCCAGTACTTC. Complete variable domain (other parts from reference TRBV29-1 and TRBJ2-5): SAVISQKPSRDICQRGTSLTIQCQVDSQVTMMFWYRQQPGQSLTLIATANQGSEATYESGFVIDKFPISRPNLTFSTLTVSNMSPEDSSIYLCSVWVTTPPEGGVGETQYFGPGTRLLVL.

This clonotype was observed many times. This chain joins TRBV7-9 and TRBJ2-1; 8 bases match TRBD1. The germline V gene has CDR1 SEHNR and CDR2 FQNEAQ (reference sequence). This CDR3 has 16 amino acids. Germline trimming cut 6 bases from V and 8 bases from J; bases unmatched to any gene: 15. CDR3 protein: CASRPPPGQEVYEQFF. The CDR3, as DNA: TGTGCCAGCAGACCTCCCCCGGGACAGGAGGTCTATGAGCAGTTCTTC. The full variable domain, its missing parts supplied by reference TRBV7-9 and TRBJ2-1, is DTGVSQNPRHKITKRGQNVTFRCDPISEHNRLYWYRQTLGQGPEFLTYFQNEAQLEKSRLLSDRFSAERPKGSFSTLEIQRTEQGDSAMYLCASRPPPGQEVYEQFFGPGTRLTVL.

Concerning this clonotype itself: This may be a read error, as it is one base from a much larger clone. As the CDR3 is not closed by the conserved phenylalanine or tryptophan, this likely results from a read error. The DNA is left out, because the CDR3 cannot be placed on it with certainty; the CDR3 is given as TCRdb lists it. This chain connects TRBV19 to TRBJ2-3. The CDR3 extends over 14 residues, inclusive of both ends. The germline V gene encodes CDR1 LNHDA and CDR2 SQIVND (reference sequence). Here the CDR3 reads CASSYSGGTDTQCC.

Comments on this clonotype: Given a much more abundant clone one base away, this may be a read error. As DNA, the CDR3 is TGTGCCAGCAGCAATCGACAGGGAGTAAGTGAAAAACTGTTTTTT. It encodes CASSNRQGVSEKLFF. The chain combines TRBV21-1 with TRBJ1-4; TRBD1 is the table's D call, not checked against the DNA. TRBV21-1 is a pseudogene. The CDR3 runs to 15 residues.

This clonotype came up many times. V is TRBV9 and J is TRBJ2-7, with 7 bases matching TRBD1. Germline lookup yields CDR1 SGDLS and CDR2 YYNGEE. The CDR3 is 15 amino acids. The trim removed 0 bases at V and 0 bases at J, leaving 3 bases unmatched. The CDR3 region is CASSVEGTASYEQYF. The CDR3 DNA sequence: TGTGCCAGCAGCGTAGAAGGGACAGCCTCCTACGAGCAGTACTTC.

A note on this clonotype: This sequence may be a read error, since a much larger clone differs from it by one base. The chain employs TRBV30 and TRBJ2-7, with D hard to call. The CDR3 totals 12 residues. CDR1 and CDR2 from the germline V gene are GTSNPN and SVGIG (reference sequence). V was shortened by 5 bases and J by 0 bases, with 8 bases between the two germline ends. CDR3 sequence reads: CAWGPGSYEQYF. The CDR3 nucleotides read TGTGCCTGGGGACCAGGCTCCTACGAGCAGTACTTC.

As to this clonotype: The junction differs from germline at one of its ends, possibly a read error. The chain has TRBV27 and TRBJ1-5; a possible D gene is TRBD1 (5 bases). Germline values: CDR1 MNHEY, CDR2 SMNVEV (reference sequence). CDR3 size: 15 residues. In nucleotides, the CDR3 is TGTGCCAGCAGTCTTGCGGTACAGGAGAATCAGCCCCCGCATTTT. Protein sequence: CASSLAVQENQPPHF.

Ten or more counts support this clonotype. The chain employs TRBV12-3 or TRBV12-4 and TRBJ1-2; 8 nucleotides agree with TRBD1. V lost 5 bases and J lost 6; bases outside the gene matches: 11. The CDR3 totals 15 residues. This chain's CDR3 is CASSGPDRDWDGYTF. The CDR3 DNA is TGTGCCAGCAGTGGCCCGGACAGGGACTGGGATGGCTACACCTTC.

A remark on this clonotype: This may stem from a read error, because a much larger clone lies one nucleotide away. This CDR3 reads CARSPIAGAANEQYF. The CDR3 nucleotides are TGTGCCAGGAGTCCAATAGCGGGAGCGGCCAACGAGCAGTACTTC. The chain is built from TRBV4-2 and TRBJ2-7; 9 nucleotides align to TRBD2. This CDR3 comprises 15 residues. The germline V gene encodes CDR1 LGHNA and CDR2 YNFKEQ. The V and J ends lost 9 bases and 5 bases, in that order; junction bases with no gene match: 14.

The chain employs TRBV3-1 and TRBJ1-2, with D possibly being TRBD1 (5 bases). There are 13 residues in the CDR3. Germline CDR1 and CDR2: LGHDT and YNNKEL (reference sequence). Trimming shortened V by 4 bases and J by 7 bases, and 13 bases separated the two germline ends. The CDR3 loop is CASSPGTTSGYTF. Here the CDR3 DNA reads TGTGCCAGCAGCCCGGGGACGACCTCTGGCTACACCTTC.

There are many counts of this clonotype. CDR3 bases: TGCGCCAGCAGCCAAGATATGTGGGGGGAAGAGACCCAGTACTTC. As protein: CASSQDMWGEETQYF. V and J are TRBV4-3 and TRBJ2-5; weak D call: TRBD2 (6 bases). The CDR3 is made up of 15 amino acids. Germline V gene sequence: CDR1 LGHNA, CDR2 YSLEER. The germline V and J ends were trimmed by 0 bases and 3 bases, with 11 bases remaining between them.

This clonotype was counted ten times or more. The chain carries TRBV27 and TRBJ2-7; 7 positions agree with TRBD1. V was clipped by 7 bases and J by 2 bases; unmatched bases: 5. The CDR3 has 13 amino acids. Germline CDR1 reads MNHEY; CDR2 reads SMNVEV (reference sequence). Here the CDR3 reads CASKFQGAYEQYF. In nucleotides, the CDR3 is TGTGCCAGCAAATTTCAGGGGGCCTACGAGCAGTACTTC.

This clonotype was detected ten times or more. This CDR3 reads CASSSSGTSSTDTQYF. The CDR3 DNA reads as TGTGCCAGCAGCTCCTCCGGGACTAGCAGCACAGATACGCAGTATTTT. This chain uses TRBV13 with TRBJ2-3, with 9 bases matching TRBD2. Germline CDR1 and CDR2: PRHDT and FYEKMQ (reference sequence). The CDR3 length is 16 residues. V lost 4 bases and J lost 0; bases outside the gene matches: 5.

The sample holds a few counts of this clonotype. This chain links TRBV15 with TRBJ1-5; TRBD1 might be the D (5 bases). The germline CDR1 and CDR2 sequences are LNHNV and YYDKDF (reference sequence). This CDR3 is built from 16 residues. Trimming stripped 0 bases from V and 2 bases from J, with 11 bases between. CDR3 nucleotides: TGTGCCACCAGCAGAGAGGGAATAGGGGGCAATCAGCCCCAGCATTTT. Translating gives CATSREGIGGNQPQHF.

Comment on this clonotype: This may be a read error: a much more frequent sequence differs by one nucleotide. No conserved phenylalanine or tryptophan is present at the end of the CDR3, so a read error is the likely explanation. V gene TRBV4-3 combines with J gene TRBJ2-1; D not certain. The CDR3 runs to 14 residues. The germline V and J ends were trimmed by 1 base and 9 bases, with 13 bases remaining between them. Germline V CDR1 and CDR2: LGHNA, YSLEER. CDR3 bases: TGCGCCAGCAGCCAAGGACGATATGGCGGTGAGCAGTTCTTA. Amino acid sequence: CASSQGRYGGEQFL.

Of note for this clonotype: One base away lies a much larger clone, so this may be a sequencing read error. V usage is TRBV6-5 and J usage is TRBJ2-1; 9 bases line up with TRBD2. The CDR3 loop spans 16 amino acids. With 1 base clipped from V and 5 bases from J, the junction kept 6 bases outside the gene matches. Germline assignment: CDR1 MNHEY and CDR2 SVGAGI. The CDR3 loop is CASSYLGTSTHNEQFF. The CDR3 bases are TGTGCCAGCAGTTACTTAGGGACTAGCACGCACAATGAGCAGTTCTTC.

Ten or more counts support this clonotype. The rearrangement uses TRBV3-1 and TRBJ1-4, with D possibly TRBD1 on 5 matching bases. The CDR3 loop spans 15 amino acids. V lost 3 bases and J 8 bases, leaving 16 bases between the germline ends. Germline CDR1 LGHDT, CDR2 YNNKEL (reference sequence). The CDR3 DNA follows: TGTGCCAGCAGCCAGACCGGGACCCCGAAGGAAAAACTGTTTTTT. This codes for CASSQTGTPKEKLFF.

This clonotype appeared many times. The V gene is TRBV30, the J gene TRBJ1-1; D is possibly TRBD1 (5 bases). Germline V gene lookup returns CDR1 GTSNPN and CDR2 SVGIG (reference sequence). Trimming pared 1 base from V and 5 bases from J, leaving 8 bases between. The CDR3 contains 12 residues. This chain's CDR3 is CAWSGGRTEAFF. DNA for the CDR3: TGTGCCTGGAGTGGGGGGAGAACTGAAGCTTTCTTT.